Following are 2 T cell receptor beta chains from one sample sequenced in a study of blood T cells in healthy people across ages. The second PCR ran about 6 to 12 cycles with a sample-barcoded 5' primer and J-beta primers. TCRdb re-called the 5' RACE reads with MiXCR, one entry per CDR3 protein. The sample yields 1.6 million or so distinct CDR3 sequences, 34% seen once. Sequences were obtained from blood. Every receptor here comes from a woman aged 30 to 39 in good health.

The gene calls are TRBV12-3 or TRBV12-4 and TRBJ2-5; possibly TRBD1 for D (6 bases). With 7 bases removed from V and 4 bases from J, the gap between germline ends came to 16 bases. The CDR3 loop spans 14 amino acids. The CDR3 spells CASTPGRGGETQYF. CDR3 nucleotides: TGTGCCAGCACCCCCGGCCGAGGGGGAGAGACCCAGTACTTC.

In DNA, the CDR3 is TGTGCCAGCAGCATCCTAGCGGGGGATAGCGAGCAGTTCTTC. The encoded protein is CASSILAGDSEQFF. The chain combines TRBV2 with TRBJ2-1; the match to TRBD2 covers 10 bases. The V segment lost 6 bases and the J segment 10 bases; nucleotides outside the gene matches: 9. The CDR3 spans 14 residues. Germline lookup yields CDR1 SNHLY and CDR2 FYNNEI.